This T cell receptor (beta chain) was sequenced during a study of molecular identifiers for immune sequencing clone quantification. Worth noting for this clonotype: Its matching antigen is unknown.

Study outcomes and limitations: Clones of above 20 RNA copies carried over 99% of effector molecules; in naive cells they carried under 1%.

CDR1 SQVTM and CDR2 ANQGSEA come from the germline V gene. This CDR3 spans 11 amino acids. V was cut by 4 bases and J by 7 bases, with 11 bases left in between. A single record per CDR3 protein comes from TCRdb applying MiXCR to the PCR reads. The data contain tens of thousands of distinct CDR3 sequences, 15% to 20% of them singletons. The sample comprised naive CD8+ T cells from blood, with Jurkat cell RNA spiked in. As to subset: FACS-sorted CD8+CD4-CCR7+CD45RA+ naive T cells. The TCR was taken from a human donor in good health. Some libraries in this study had Jurkat cell RNA spiked in. This rearrangement joins TRBV29-1 to TRBJ2-7; TRBD2 might be the D (5 bases). The CDR3 protein is CSVGRGREQYF. The CDR3 nucleotides read TGCAGCGTTGGACGGGGAAGGGAGCAGTACTTC.